These T cell receptor beta chains were read from a single sample in a study of blood T cells in healthy people across ages. TCRdb redid the calling of the 5' RACE reads with MiXCR, one entry per CDR3 protein. There are approximately 760,000 distinct CDR3 sequences in the sample; around 25% occur only once, and more than 8.5% lies in the top ten. This sample was also put to use in a study of T cells of mothers and their children.

Sequenced input: blood. Every receptor here comes from a boy younger than 18 in good health. Both conserved end residues are part of each CDR3. Fields, in order: V gene, CDR3 protein.

TRBV29-1 CSVGWQGNEQYF
TRBV29-1 CSVAGSRTRVTNEQYF
TRBV9 CASSVDGTQETQYF
TRBV7-9 CASVPAGSYEQYF
TRBV5-1 CASSFRLADPYEQYF
TRBV27 CASSLSLGLLAGGADTQYF
TRBV6-5 CASSYSFGGAGELFF
TRBV29-1 CSVLRANKEAQFF
TRBV4-1 CASSQGVSLDYGQYF
TRBV12-3/TRBV12-4 CASSQPGQGGYGYTF
TRBV5-1 CASSFTGDRRAYEQYF
TRBV12-3/TRBV12-4 CASSFPLSGETQYF
TRBV5-1 CASSPAFGAGLRVYEQYF
TRBV6-1 CASRDGGETQYF
TRBV27 CASSRRTGAILQETQYF
TRBV28 CASTLRGYGNYEQYF
TRBV29-1 CSYREVDTQYF
TRBV6-2/TRBV6-3 CASSPVRYNEQFF
TRBV11-3 CASSLGGAGVTYNEQFF
TRBV29-1 CSVEEIRGTREKLFF
TRBV5-1 CASSWTSGGDRFF
TRBV7-3 CASSLDSRGTQYF
TRBV20-1 CSARMGPGMKFF
TRBV29-1 CSVEEIGGYTF